This T cell receptor (beta chain) was sequenced for a study of human T cells and chemical hapten exposure. Whole-study results and caveats: Clustering by CDR3 similarity yielded significantly more large clusters from expanded TCRs than controls.

This clonotype has ten or more counts. Its target is unknown. TCRdb fed the RACE reads into MiXCR, producing one record per CDR3 protein. The sample lists approximately 90,000 distinct CDR3 sequences; over 6.5% were seen once. V shed 4 bases, J shed 2 bases, and the junction held 6 bases outside the gene matches. The CDR3 totals 15 residues. Germline CDR1 MDHEN, CDR2 SYDVKM. Sample time point: pre-sensitization, week 0. Treatment given: therapeutic diphenylcyclopropenone sensitization with weekly scalp DPC. The chain links TRBV28 to TRBJ1-2; 8 bases match TRBD1. The clonotype originates from a man between 35 and 55 years old with alopecia areata. Some clones in this sample may be carry-over from other donors' samples. Sequencing was performed on whole blood, taken in connection with sensitization to the hapten diphenylcyclopropenone (DPC). This CDR3 is CASSSGTGLNYGYTF. The CDR3 coding sequence is TGTGCCAGCAGTTCTGGGACAGGCCTAAACTATGGCTACACCTTC.